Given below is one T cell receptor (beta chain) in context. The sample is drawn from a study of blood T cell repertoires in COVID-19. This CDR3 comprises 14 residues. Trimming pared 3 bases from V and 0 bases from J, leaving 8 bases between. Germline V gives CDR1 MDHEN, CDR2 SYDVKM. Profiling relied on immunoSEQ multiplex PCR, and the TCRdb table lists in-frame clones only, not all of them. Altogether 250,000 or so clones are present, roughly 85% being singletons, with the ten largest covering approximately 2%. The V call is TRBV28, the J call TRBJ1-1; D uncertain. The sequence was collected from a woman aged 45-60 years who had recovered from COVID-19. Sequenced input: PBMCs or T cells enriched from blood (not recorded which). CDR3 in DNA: TGTGCCAGCAGTTTGGTACAGATGAACACTGAAGCTTTCTTT. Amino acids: CASSLVQMNTEAFF.